The sequence of this T cell receptor beta chain was determined in a study of identical twins. Study-wide results and limits: Researchers caution that invariant MAIT and iNKT cells could partly confound zero-insertion analyses. Clonotypes of the beta chain that were abundant in cord blood carried fewer insertions (memory repertoires showed none).

This clonotype appeared a few times. Its matching antigen is unknown. In germline, CDR1 is KGHSH, CDR2 LQKENI. This CDR3 is built from 14 residues. Deletions cut 1 base from V and 6 bases from J, with 13 bases between. Healthy Caucasians, and only they, were the donors. TCRdb processed the 5' RACE reads anew with MiXCR; each CDR3 protein has one entry. The data hold 500,000 or so distinct CDR3 sequences, with 13% to 15% observed a single time. These data were also filed under a second study, of yellow fever vaccine responses in identical twins. Per that paper: Twins reportedly had a vaccine T cell response that seemed partly convergent, partly personalized.

Material for sequencing was CD4+ T cells sorted from blood. The chain combines TRBV18 with TRBJ2-7; TRBD2 might be the D (6 bases). The TCR originated in a woman under 30 in good health. In nucleotides, the CDR3 is TGTGCCAGCTCACCACGGGGGGTAACGTTCGAGCAGTACTTC. Translated: CASSPRGVTFEQYF. The whole variable domain, filled in from reference TRBV18 and TRBJ2-7, reads NAGVMQNPRHLVRRRGQEARLRCSPMKGHSHVYWYRQLPEEGLKFMVYLQKENIIDESGMPKERFSAEFPKEGPSILRIQQVVRGDSAAYFCASSPRGVTFEQYFGPGTRLTVT.